The rows below give T cell receptor beta chains drawn from one sample of a study of T-cell memory formation after mild COVID-19. TCRdb ran MiXCR on the 5' RACE reads and lists one entry per CDR3 protein. The data show around 320,000 distinct CDR3 sequences, 25% to 30% seen once. Sequenced: PBMCs or a T cell subset sorted from them (not recorded which). These receptors were taken from an adult woman who had mild COVID-19 (a few samples of this study predate the infection). Cell type and time point are not known. Each CDR3 is given with its conserved first and last residue. The D gene is left open where the match is weak. A clone size is listed for some rows: how often the clone was seen (once, few, many), or a class if it is expanded.

J	size	D	V	DNA	CDR3
TRBJ2-3	few	NA	TRBV5-5	TGTGCCAGCAGCTGGGGGGCGCGGGGTACAGATACGCAGTATTTT	CASSWGARGTDTQYF
TRBJ2-1	few	TRBD2	TRBV5-1	TGCGCCAGCAGCTTGGGGCCTAGCGGGGACTACAATGAGCAGTTCTTC	CASSLGPSGDYNEQFF
TRBJ1-5	NA	NA	TRBV23-1	TGCGCCAGTGGCAGGGCTGGTCACAATCAGCCCCAGCATTTT	CASGRAGHNQPQHF
TRBJ2-1	NA	TRBD2	TRBV7-8	TGTGCCAGCAGCTTAGCGAGGGTAGCGGGAGACAATGAGCAGTTCTTC	CASSLARVAGDNEQFF
TRBJ2-1	few	NA	TRBV11-2	TGTGCCAGCAGCCTAGGCCGGGGTAGGGGTTACAATGAGCAGTTCTTC	CASSLGRGRGYNEQFF
TRBJ2-1	NA	TRBD2	TRBV25-1	TGTGCCAGCAGTGTAGCGGGAAGCTTTCACAATGAGCAGTTCTTC	CASSVAGSFHNEQFF
TRBJ1-1	few	NA	TRBV5-5	TGTGCCAGCAGTTCTACCCCGCCTGACACTGAAGCTTTCTTT	CASSSTPPDTEAFF
TRBJ2-6	few	NA	TRBV10-3	TGTGCCATCAGTCCCGGCGCCTCTGGGGCCAACGTCCTGACTTTC	CAISPGASGANVLTF
TRBJ2-5	few	NA	TRBV15	TGTGCCACCAGCAGAGATTCAGGGGATCAAGAGACCCAGTACTTC	CATSRDSGDQETQYF
TRBJ1-5	many	TRBD1	TRBV30	TGTGCCTGGAGTGTATCAGGGGGCAAGCCCCAGCATTTT	CAWSVSGGKPQHF
TRBJ2-7	NA	NA	TRBV6-2/TRBV6-3	TGTGCCAGCAGGATGGAGGGCGCCTACGAGCAGTACTTC	CASRMEGAYEQYF
TRBJ2-3	few	NA	TRBV6-6	TGTGCCAGCAGTTACTCGGATGGGGGGTATACGCAGTATTTT	CASSYSDGGYTQYF
TRBJ2-7	NA	TRBD2	TRBV4-3	TGCGCCAGCAGCCAAGCCCAGGGACTAGCGGGATACGAGCAGTACTTC	CASSQAQGLAGYEQYF
TRBJ2-7	NA	NA	TRBV24-1	TGTGCCACCAGTGATTTCGGGTCTAAAGGCTACGAGCAGTACTTC	CATSDFGSKGYEQYF
TRBJ2-1	few	TRBD2	TRBV4-2	TGTGCCAGCAGCCCCTCGGGGGGGCCCTACAATGAGCAGTTCTTC	CASSPSGGPYNEQFF
TRBJ2-3	once	NA	TRBV12-2	TGTGCAAGTCGCTTAGGAGGGACTCCCTTCACAGATACGCAGTATTTT	CASRLGGTPFTDTQYF
TRBJ2-5	NA	NA	TRBV18	TGTGCCAGCTCACCTCCGCAATCTCAAGAGACCCAGTACTTC	CASSPPQSQETQYF
TRBJ2-5	NA	NA	TRBV7-8	TGTGCCAGCAGCTTGCCAAGGGGAGAGACCCAGTACTTC	CASSLPRGETQYF
TRBJ1-1	few	NA	TRBV27	TGTGCCAGCAGCCCGACACGACTGAACACTGAAGCTTTCTTT	CASSPTRLNTEAFF
TRBJ2-1	NA	NA	TRBV5-1	TGCGCCAGCAGCTTGGATCCCCACTCCTCCTACAATGAGCAGTTCTTC	CASSLDPHSSYNEQFF
TRBJ1-2	many	NA	TRBV29-1	TGCAGCGTTACGGCTACCGGTCCCTATGGCTACACCTTC	CSVTATGPYGYTF
TRBJ2-4	NA	TRBD1	TRBV19	TGTGCCAGTACCAACGGACAGGGGATTACCAAAAACATTCAGTACTTC	CASTNGQGITKNIQYF
TRBJ1-1	few	TRBD1	TRBV9	TGTGCCAGCAGCGGACAGGGGGCAAAGCGCACTGAAGCTTTCTTT	CASSGQGAKRTEAFF
TRBJ1-2	NA	NA	TRBV7-9	TGTGCCAGCACCATAAGCGGTGGCAGGGGAGGATATGGCTACACCTTC	CASTISGGRGGYGYTF
TRBJ1-2	few	NA	TRBV20-1	TGCAGTGCTAGAGATATAGCGACAGCTTACTATGGCTACACCTTC	CSARDIATAYYGYTF
TRBJ2-1	NA	NA	TRBV24-1	TGTGCCACCAGTGATTTGGGGGCAGGGCCTGGCAATGAGCAGTTCTTC	CATSDLGAGPGNEQFF
TRBJ1-1	few	NA	TRBV2	TGTGCCAGCAGTGTCGGACAAGGTGGGACTTTCTTT	CASSVGQGGTFF
TRBJ2-5	NA	TRBD1	TRBV4-1	TGCGCCAGCAGCCAAGGGACAGGGGGCCAAGAGACCCAGTACTTC	CASSQGTGGQETQYF
TRBJ1-2	NA	TRBD1	TRBV5-1	TGCGCCAGCAGCCCTACGACAGGGGTCTATGGCTACACCTTC	CASSPTTGVYGYTF
TRBJ1-1	NA	NA	TRBV29-1	TGCAGCGTTGAGTCGGGGGGCGTGGACACTGAAGCTTTCTTT	CSVESGGVDTEAFF
TRBJ2-5	NA	NA	TRBV5-1	TGCGCCAGCAGCACAAAAGGAGAACACCAAGAGACCCAGTACTTC	CASSTKGEHQETQYF